A selection of T cell receptor beta chains follows, all from one sample in a study of human T cells and chemical hapten exposure. TCRdb itself ran the RACE reads through MiXCR, one entry per CDR3 protein. This sample has roughly 150,000 distinct CDR3 sequences, with 25% to 35% found just once. The sample consisted of whole blood, taken in connection with sensitization to the hapten diphenylcyclopropenone (DPC). These receptors were taken from a woman aged 18-29 years with alopecia areata. Some clones in this sample may be carry-over from other donors' samples. Both conserved end residues are part of each CDR3. Each record gives: clone size, D gene, J gene, V gene, CDR3 DNA, CDR3 protein. The D gene is left open where the match is weak. Size tells how often a clone was seen (once, few, many) or the class of an expanded clone, and some rows leave it out.

size: NA; D: NA; J: TRBJ2-3; V: TRBV7-9; DNA: TGTGCCAGCAGCTTAGTGCAGGGGAAGTCGGATACGCAGTATTTT; CDR3: CASSLVQGKSDTQYF
size: NA; D: NA; J: TRBJ2-3; V: TRBV7-2; DNA: TGTGCCAGCAGCTTTTCGCTGCGCACAGATACGCAGTATTTT; CDR3: CASSFSLRTDTQYF
size: NA; D: NA; J: TRBJ2-7; V: TRBV4-1; DNA: TGCGCCAGCAGCCTGGGACAATCCTACGAGCAGTACTTC; CDR3: CASSLGQSYEQYF
size: NA; D: NA; J: TRBJ2-1; V: TRBV24-1; DNA: TGTGCCACCAGTGATTTGGTTAGCCGGGATGAGCAGTTCTTC; CDR3: CATSDLVSRDEQFF
size: once; D: NA; J: TRBJ2-1; V: TRBV12-5; DNA: TGTGCTAGTGGTTCCCCTCCGGGTAATGAGCAGTTCTTC; CDR3: CASGSPPGNEQFF
size: few; D: TRBD2; J: TRBJ2-7; V: TRBV7-2; DNA: TGTGCCAGCAGCTTGGACCCTCTAGCGGGGCACTACGAGCAGTACTTC; CDR3: CASSLDPLAGHYEQYF
size: NA; D: TRBD2; J: TRBJ2-7; V: TRBV6-2/TRBV6-3; DNA: TGTGCCAGCTTCTTAGGCGGGAGAAGCTACGAGCAGTACTTC; CDR3: CASFLGGRSYEQYF
size: NA; D: TRBD1; J: TRBJ2-7; V: TRBV7-6; DNA: TGTGCCAGCAGCTCAGGAATGGCCGGGACAGGGGGCTCCTACGAGCAGTACTTC; CDR3: CASSSGMAGTGGSYEQYF
size: few; D: TRBD2; J: TRBJ2-1; V: TRBV20-1; DNA: TGCAGTGCTAGAGGGAGGACTAGCGGGAGGGGTGTTGAGCAGTTCTTC; CDR3: CSARGRTSGRGVEQFF
size: NA; D: TRBD1; J: TRBJ1-2; V: TRBV20-1; DNA: TGCAGTGCTAGAGAGCCGGACAGGGCGGGCTATGGCTACACCTTC; CDR3: CSAREPDRAGYGYTF
size: NA; D: NA; J: TRBJ1-6; V: TRBV11-2; DNA: TGTGCCAGCAGCCGGAACAGGGCCGGTGGGGATTTTTTAGCACCCCTCCACTTT; CDR3: CASSRNRAGGDFLAPLHF
size: NA; D: NA; J: TRBJ2-7; V: TRBV18; DNA: TGTGCCAGCTCACCAGGCACAGAGACCTACGAGCAGTACTTC; CDR3: CASSPGTETYEQYF
size: few; D: TRBD2; J: TRBJ2-1; V: TRBV2; DNA: TGTGCCAGCAGACTAGCGGGAGCCTACAATGAGCAGTTCTTC; CDR3: CASRLAGAYNEQFF
size: few; D: TRBD1; J: TRBJ1-1; V: TRBV7-9; DNA: TGTGCCAGCAGCTCCCAGGGGGACACTGAAGCTTTCTTT; CDR3: CASSSQGDTEAFF
size: few; D: NA; J: TRBJ2-2; V: TRBV7-2; DNA: TGTGCCAGCAGCTTACGGGGGGCGGACACCGGGGAGCTGTTTTTT; CDR3: CASSLRGADTGELFF
size: NA; D: TRBD2; J: TRBJ2-3; V: TRBV9; DNA: TGTGCCAGCAGGGGAGGGACTAGCGGCACAGATACGCAGTATTTT; CDR3: CASRGGTSGTDTQYF
size: few; D: NA; J: TRBJ1-5; V: TRBV15; DNA: TGTGCCACCAATCCGGGACAAGACAATCAGCCCCAGCATTTT; CDR3: CATNPGQDNQPQHF
size: NA; D: NA; J: TRBJ1-5; V: TRBV6-2/TRBV6-3; DNA: TGTGCCAGCAGTTACAAGGGGACGTATCAGCCCCAGCATTTT; CDR3: CASSYKGTYQPQHF
size: NA; D: NA; J: TRBJ1-2; V: TRBV29-1; DNA: TGCAGTATATACAGGGTATCTAACTATGGCTACACCTTC; CDR3: CSIYRVSNYGYTF
size: NA; D: NA; J: TRBJ1-6; V: TRBV5-4; DNA: TGTGCCAGCAGCCCGGGACGTAATTCACCCCTCCACTTT; CDR3: CASSPGRNSPLHF
size: NA; D: NA; J: TRBJ2-3; V: TRBV7-2; DNA: TGTGCCAGCAGCTTAGTTTGGCGGGGGCGCACAGATACGCAGTATTTT; CDR3: CASSLVWRGRTDTQYF
size: few; D: TRBD1; J: TRBJ2-7; V: TRBV11-2; DNA: TGTGCCAGCAGCTTAGATCAGGTGACAGGGGGTTACGAGCAGTACTTC; CDR3: CASSLDQVTGGYEQYF
size: NA; D: NA; J: TRBJ2-7; V: TRBV6-2/TRBV6-3; DNA: TGTGCCAGCAGCCACGGCGTTATTGGTTCCTACGAGCAGTACTTC; CDR3: CASSHGVIGSYEQYF